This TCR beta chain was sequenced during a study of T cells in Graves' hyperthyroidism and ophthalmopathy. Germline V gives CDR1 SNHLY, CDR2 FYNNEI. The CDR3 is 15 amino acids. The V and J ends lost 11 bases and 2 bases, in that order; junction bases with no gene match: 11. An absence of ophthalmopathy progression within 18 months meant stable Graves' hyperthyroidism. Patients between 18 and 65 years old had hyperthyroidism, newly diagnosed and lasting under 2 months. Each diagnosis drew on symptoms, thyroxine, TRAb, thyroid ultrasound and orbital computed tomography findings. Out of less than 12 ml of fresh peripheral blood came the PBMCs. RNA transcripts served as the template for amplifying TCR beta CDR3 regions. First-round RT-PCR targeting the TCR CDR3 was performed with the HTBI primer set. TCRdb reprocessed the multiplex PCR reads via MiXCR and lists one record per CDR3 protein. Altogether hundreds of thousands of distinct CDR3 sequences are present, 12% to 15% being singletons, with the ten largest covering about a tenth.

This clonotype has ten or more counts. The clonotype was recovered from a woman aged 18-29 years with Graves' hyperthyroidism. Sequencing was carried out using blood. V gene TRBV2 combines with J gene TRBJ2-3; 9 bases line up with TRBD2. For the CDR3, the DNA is TGTGCCGGCTCGGTGACTAGCGGTACCACAGATACGCAGTATTTT. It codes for CAGSVTSGTTDTQYF.